These 13 T cell receptor beta chains share one sample of origin, sequenced in a study of T cells in Graves' hyperthyroidism and ophthalmopathy. There were TCR beta CDR3 regions amplified from RNA transcripts. Carried out on the TCR CDR3, a first-round RT-PCR used the HTBI primer set. In TCRdb, the multiplex PCR reads were re-called with MiXCR into one record per CDR3 protein. The sample consists of approximately 370,000 distinct CDR3 sequences, about 17% of them appearing once. Sequences were obtained from blood. The receptor source for this set is a woman in her 30s with Graves' hyperthyroidism that later progressed to Graves' ophthalmopathy.

Of note for this clonotype: A single base separates this from a much larger clone, so it may be a read error. This chain connects TRBV7-2 to TRBJ1-1; no firm D call. Germline lookup yields CDR1 SGHTA and CDR2 FQGNSA. CDR3 size: 16 residues. CDR3 sequence reads: CASSLAVGRWNTEAFF. The CDR3 region has the DNA TGTGCCAGCAGCCTAGCAGTCGGGAGGTGGAACACTGAAGCTTTCTTT. The full variable domain, completed using reference TRBV7-2 and TRBJ1-1, is GAGVSQSPSNKVTEKGKDVELRCDPISGHTALYWYRQSLGQGLEFLIYFQGNSAPDKSGLPSDRFSAERTGGSVSTLTIQRTQQEDSAVYLCASSLAVGRWNTEAFFGQGTRLTVV.

This clonotype has a count of ten or more. J is TRBJ1-6 and V is TRBV11-1; D uncertain. V lost 1 base and J lost 6, with 10 bases in between. Per the germline V gene, CDR1 is SGHAT and CDR2 is FQDESV (reference sequence). There are 15 residues in the CDR3. CDR3 sequence: CASSLVDELNSPLHF. As DNA, the CDR3 is TGTGCCAGCAGCTTAGTGGATGAGCTTAATTCACCCCTCCACTTT.

This clonotype was recorded many times. The gene calls are TRBV20-1 and TRBJ2-1, with 10 bases that match TRBD1. The CDR3 covers 14 residues. Germline CDR1 is DFQATT and CDR2 is SNEGSKA (reference sequence). Trimming took 6 bases from V and 8 from J; bases not matched to a gene: 10. CDR3 bases: TGCAGTGCCACCCGGGACAGGGGCTTTTATGAGCAGTTCTTC. Its translation is CSATRDRGFYEQFF.

This clonotype has at least ten counts. As DNA, the CDR3 is TGTGCCAGCAGTTTTCGGGGTAACTATGGCTACACCTTC. Translated: CASSFRGNYGYTF. The chain joins TRBV28 to TRBJ1-2, with D unclear. The CDR3 has 13 residues. Germline values: CDR1 MDHEN, CDR2 SYDVKM. The V gene lost 3 bases and the J gene lost 1 base, with 6 bases spanning the gap.

V is TRBV6-5 and J is TRBJ2-2; 10 bases line up with TRBD2. This CDR3 contains 19 residues. Germline V gene lookup returns CDR1 MNHEY and CDR2 SVGAGI. V shed 2 bases, J shed 2 bases, and the junction held 11 bases outside the gene matches. The DNA of the CDR3 is TGTGCCAGCAGTTACCGGAAGGGTAGCGGGGGGCGTAACACCGGGGAGCTGTTTTTT. This translates into CASSYRKGSGGRNTGELFF.

This clonotype was seen repeatedly, ten times or more. This chain connects TRBV24-1 to TRBJ1-2; D unresolved. Trimming removed 4 bases from V and 3 bases from J, with 5 bases in between. The CDR3 loop spans 12 amino acids. Germline loops: CDR1 KGHDR, CDR2 SFDVKD. Here the CDR3 reads CATSESHYGYTF. Here the CDR3 DNA reads TGTGCCACCAGTGAGTCACACTATGGCTACACCTTC.

This clonotype was seen at least ten times. V is TRBV6-6 and J is TRBJ1-2; D gene unclear. The V gene's germline CDR1 is MNHNY and CDR2 SVGAGI (reference sequence). V dropped 0 bases and J dropped 2 bases, with 10 bases sitting between them. The length of the CDR3 is 15 residues. The CDR3 loop reads CASSYSSGRNYGYTF. The DNA of the CDR3 is TGTGCCAGCAGTTACTCGTCCGGCAGAAACTATGGCTACACCTTC.

This clonotype appeared a few times. This may come from a read error, since a much larger clone is one base off. The chain couples TRBV11-2 to TRBJ1-5, with TRBD1 as a possible D gene (6 bases). This CDR3 region has 13 residues. V lost 6 bases, J lost 7 bases, and 13 bases lay in between. Germline loops: CDR1 SGHAT, CDR2 FQNNGV. CDR3 sequence (DNA): TGTGCCAGCAGAGCAGGGGTACAACAGCCCCAGCATTTT. Amino acids: CASRAGVQQPQHF.

In the case of this clonotype: A much larger clone differs by one base, so this may be a read error. The chain uses TRBV30 and TRBJ1-1; tentatively, D is TRBD1 (5 bases). CDR3 length equals 14 residues. V gave up 6 bases and J gave up 0 bases, with 14 bases separating them. Per the germline V gene, CDR1 is GTSNPN and CDR2 is SVGIG (reference sequence). Here the CDR3 DNA reads TGTGCCTGTAGAGCAGGGTCCATGAACACTGAAGCTTTCTTT. Translated: CACRAGSMNTEAFF.

This clonotype has at least ten counts. CDR3: CASTTRRERNNEKLFF. The CDR3 DNA reads as TGTGCCAGTACTACACGCCGGGAGAGGAACAATGAAAAACTGTTTTTT. V gene TRBV19 combines with J gene TRBJ1-4; D is unresolved. The V end was cut by 7 bases, the J end by 5 bases, with 20 bases between. Germline V lookup: CDR1 LNHDA, CDR2 SQIVND (reference sequence). This CDR3 contains 16 residues.

The CDR3 region is CATSDNKVADQPQHF. CDR3 sequence (DNA): TGTGCCACCAGTGATAACAAGGTGGCAGATCAGCCCCAGCATTTT. V is TRBV24-1 and J is TRBJ1-5; D gene uncertain. The CDR3 runs 15 residues. The ends were cut back, 3 bases at V and 5 bases at J, with 13 bases in the middle. In germline, CDR1 is KGHDR, CDR2 SFDVKD.

Ten or more counts support this clonotype. This sequence joins TRBV24-1 and TRBJ2-7; 7 bases match TRBD1. Germline-derived CDR1 and CDR2 are KGHDR and SFDVKD. This CDR3 region has 14 residues. With 4 bases clipped from V and 5 bases from J, the junction kept 7 bases outside the gene matches. This CDR3 reads CATSDLKTGHEQYF. CDR3 sequence (DNA): TGTGCCACCAGTGACCTAAAGACAGGGCACGAGCAGTACTTC.

This sequence joins TRBV28 and TRBJ2-5; D not resolved. Deletions cut 5 bases from V and 7 bases from J, with 11 bases between. The V gene's germline CDR1 is MDHEN and CDR2 SYDVKM. There are 12 residues in the CDR3. CDR3 coding DNA: TGTGCCAGCAGTCCGCCCACGGGGACCCAGTACTTC. Protein product: CASSPPTGTQYF.